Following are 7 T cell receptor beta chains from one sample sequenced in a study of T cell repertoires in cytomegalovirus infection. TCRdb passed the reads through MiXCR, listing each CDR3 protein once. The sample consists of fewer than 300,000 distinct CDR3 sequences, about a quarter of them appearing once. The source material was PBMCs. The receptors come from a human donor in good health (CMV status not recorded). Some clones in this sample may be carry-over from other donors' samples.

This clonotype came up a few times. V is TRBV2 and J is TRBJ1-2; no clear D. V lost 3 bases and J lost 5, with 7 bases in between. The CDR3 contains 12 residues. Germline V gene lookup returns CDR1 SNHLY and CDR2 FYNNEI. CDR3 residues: CASSENGYGYTF. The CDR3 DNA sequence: TGTGCCAGCAGTGAGAATGGGTATGGCTACACCTTC.

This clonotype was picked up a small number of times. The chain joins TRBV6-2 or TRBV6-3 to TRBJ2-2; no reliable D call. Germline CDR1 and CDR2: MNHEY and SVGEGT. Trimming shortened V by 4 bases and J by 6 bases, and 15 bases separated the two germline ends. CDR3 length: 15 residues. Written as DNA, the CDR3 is TGTGCCAGCAGTTTTCCCCGAAACTGGGCCGGGGAGCTGTTTTTT. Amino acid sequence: CASSFPRNWAGELFF.

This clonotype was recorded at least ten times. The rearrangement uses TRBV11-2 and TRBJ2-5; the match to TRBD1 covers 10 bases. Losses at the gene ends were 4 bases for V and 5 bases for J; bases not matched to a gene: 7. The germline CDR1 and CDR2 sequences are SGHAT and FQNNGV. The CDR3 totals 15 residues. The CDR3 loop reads CASSSYGTGDETQYF. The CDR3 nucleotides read TGTGCCAGCAGCTCGTACGGGACAGGGGATGAGACCCAGTACTTC.

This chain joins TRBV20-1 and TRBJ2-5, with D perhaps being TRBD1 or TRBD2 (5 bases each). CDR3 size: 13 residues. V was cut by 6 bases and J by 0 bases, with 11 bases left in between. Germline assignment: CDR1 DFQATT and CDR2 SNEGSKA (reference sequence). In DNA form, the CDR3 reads TGCAGTGCCTCGGGACGAAACCAAGAGACCCAGTACTTC. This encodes CSASGRNQETQYF.

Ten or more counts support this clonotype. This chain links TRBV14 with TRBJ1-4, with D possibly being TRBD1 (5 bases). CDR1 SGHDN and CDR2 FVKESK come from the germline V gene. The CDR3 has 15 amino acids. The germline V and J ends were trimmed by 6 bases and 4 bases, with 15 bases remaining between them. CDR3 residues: CASRRSGGYNEKLFF. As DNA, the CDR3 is TGTGCCAGCAGACGGAGCGGGGGTTATAATGAAAAACTGTTTTTT.

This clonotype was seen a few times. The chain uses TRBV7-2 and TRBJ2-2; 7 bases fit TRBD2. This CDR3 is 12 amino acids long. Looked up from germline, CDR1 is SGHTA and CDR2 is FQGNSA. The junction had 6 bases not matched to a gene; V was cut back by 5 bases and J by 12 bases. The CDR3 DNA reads TGTGCCAGCAGCCAGACTAGCCTGAAGCTGTTTTTT. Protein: CASSQTSLKLFF. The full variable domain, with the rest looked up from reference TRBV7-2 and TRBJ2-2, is GAGVSQSPSNKVTEKGKDVELRCDPISGHTALYWYRQSLGQGLEFLIYFQGNSAPDKSGLPSDRFSAERTGGSVSTLTIQRTQQEDSAVYLCASSQTSLKLFFGEGSRLTVL.

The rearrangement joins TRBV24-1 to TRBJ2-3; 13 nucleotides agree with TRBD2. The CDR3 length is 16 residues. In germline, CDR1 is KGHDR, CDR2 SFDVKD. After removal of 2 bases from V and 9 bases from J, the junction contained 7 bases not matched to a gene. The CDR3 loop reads CATSDYGGTSGTTQYF. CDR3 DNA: TGTGCCACCAGTGATTACGGAGGGACTAGCGGGACCACGCAGTATTTT.